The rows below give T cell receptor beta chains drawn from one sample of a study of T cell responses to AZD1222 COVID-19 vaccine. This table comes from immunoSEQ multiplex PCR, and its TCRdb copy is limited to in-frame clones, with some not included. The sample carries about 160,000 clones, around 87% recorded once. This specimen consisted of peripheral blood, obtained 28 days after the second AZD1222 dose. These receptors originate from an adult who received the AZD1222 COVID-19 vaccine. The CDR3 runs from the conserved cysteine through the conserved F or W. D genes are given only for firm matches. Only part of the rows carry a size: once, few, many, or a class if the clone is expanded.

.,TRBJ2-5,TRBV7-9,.,CASRLDARQETQYF,TGTGCCAGCAGGTTGGACGCGCGACAAGAGACCCAGTACTTC
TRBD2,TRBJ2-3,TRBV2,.,CASSEGLRSGGSLF,TGTGCCAGCAGTGAAGGGCTTCGGAGCGGGGGGAGCCTCTTT
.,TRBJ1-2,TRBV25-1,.,CASSSGRTRGYTF,TGTGCCAGCAGTTCGGGACGGACTAGAGGCTACACCTTC
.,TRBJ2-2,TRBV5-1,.,CASKMGPLNTGELFF,TGCGCCAGCAAGATGGGCCCCCTGAACACCGGGGAGCTGTTTTTT
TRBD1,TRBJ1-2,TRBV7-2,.,CASSPLVGQGSLGYTF,TGTGCCAGCAGCCCCCTTGTGGGACAGGGGAGTTTGGGCTACACCTTC
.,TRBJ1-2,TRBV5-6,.,CASSLNSDYGYTF,TGTGCCAGCAGCTTGAACAGTGACTATGGCTACACCTTC
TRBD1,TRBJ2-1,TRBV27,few,CASSLSPGQGYNEQFF,TGTGCCAGCAGTTTATCCCCGGGACAGGGATACAATGAGCAGTTCTTC
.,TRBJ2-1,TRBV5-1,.,CASSLVAGSSHNEQFF,TGCGCCAGCAGCTTGGTAGCAGGGAGCTCTCACAATGAGCAGTTCTTC
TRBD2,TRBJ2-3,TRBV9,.,CASSVVGGAIDTQYF,TGTGCCAGCAGCGTAGTCGGGGGGGCCATAGATACGCAGTATTTT
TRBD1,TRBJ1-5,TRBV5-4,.,CASSTGGGQPQHF,TGTGCCAGCAGTACAGGGGGCGGTCAGCCCCAGCATTTT
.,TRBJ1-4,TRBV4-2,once,CASSPTWGGALREKLFF,TGTGCCAGCAGCCCCACCTGGGGAGGGGCCCTTCGCGAAAAACTGTTTTTT
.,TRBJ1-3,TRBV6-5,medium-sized,CASAGGLGNTIYF,TGTGCCAGCGCCGGGGGCCTTGGAAACACCATATATTTT
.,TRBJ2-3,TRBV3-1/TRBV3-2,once,CASSLLRDTSEDTQYF,TGTGCCAGCAGTCTTCTCAGGGACACTTCGGAAGATACGCAGTATTTT
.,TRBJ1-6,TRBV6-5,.,CASSYGEPGSPLHF,TGTGCCAGCAGTTACGGGGAGCCCGGGTCACCCCTCCACTTT
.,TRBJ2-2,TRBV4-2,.,CASSQVEGDTGELFF,TGTGCCAGCAGCCAAGTGGAGGGGGACACCGGGGAGCTGTTTTTT
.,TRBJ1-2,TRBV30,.,CAWRVYGYTF,TGTGCCTGGAGAGTCTATGGCTACACCTTC
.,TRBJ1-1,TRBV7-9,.,CASSRVTEAFF,TGTGCCAGCAGTCGTGTCACTGAAGCTTTCTTT
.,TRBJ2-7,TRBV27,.,CASKYETSSYEQYF,TGTGCCAGCAAGTACGAAACGAGCTCCTACGAGCAGTACTTC
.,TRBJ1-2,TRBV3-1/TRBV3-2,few,CASSQASGQSGYTF,TGTGCCAGCAGCCAAGCCTCTGGACAGAGCGGCTACACCTTC
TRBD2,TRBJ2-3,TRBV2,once,CATGLAASTDTQYF,TGTGCCACGGGACTAGCGGCTAGCACAGATACGCAGTATTTT
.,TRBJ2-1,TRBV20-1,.,CSASSSYGLNNEQFF,TGCAGTGCTAGTAGTTCCTATGGACTGAACAATGAGCAGTTCTTC
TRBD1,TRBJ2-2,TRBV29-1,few,CSVGTETNTGELFF,TGCAGCGTCGGGACAGAGACGAACACCGGGGAGCTGTTTTTT
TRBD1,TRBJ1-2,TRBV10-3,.,CAIRTGYNYGYTF,TGTGCCATCCGGACAGGCTACAACTATGGCTACACCTTC
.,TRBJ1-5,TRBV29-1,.,CSVESPDQPQHF,TGCAGCGTTGAGAGTCCGGATCAGCCCCAGCATTTT
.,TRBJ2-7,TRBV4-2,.,CASSQDGPNYEQYF,TGTGCCAGCAGCCAAGATGGACCCAACTACGAGCAGTACTTC
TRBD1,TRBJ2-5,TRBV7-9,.,CASSLIMGQASLLQETQYF,TGTGCCAGCAGCTTAATAATGGGACAGGCGAGCTTACTCCAAGAGACCCAGTACTTC
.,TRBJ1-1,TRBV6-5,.,CASSSQWNTEAFF,TGTGCCAGCAGCTCTCAGTGGAACACTGAAGCTTTCTTT
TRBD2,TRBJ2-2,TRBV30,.,CAWGAAGTSGGTANTGELFF,TGTGCCTGGGGGGCCGCCGGGACTAGCGGGGGGACTGCGAACACCGGGGAGCTGTTTTTT
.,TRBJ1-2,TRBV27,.,CASKSRIGDYGYTF,TGTGCCAGCAAATCACGAATAGGCGACTATGGCTACACCTTC
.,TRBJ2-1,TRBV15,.,CATSREKGMGAQQFF,TGTGCCACCAGCAGAGAAAAGGGGATGGGAGCTCAGCAGTTCTTC
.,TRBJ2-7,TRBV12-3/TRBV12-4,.,CASSPGLSYEQYF,TGTGCCAGCAGCCCTGGACTCTCCTACGAGCAGTACTTC
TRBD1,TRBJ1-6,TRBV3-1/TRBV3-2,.,CASSLKTGSLNSPLHF,TGTGCCAGCAGCCTAAAGACAGGGTCGCTAAATTCACCCCTCCACTTT
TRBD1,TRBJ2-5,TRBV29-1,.,CSAHRGQETQYF,TGCAGCGCTCACAGGGGCCAGGAGACCCAGTACTTC
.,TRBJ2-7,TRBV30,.,CAWSVLGPYEQYF,TGTGCCTGGAGTGTACTAGGTCCCTACGAGCAGTACTTC
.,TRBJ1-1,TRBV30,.,CAWSGTEAFF,TGTGCCTGGAGTGGAACTGAAGCTTTCTTT
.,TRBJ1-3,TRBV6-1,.,CASSEGANTIYF,TGTGCCAGCAGTGAAGGTGCTAACACCATATATTTT
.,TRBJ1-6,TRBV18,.,CASSPPAGNINSPLHF,TGTGCCAGCTCACCACCAGCAGGGAATATCAATTCACCCCTCCACTTT
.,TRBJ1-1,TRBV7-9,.,CASSGGGKQYNTEAFF,TGTGCCAGCAGCGGGGGAGGGAAACAGTACAACACTGAAGCTTTCTTT
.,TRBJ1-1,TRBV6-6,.,CAGKEAGNTEAFF,TGTGCCGGCAAGGAGGCTGGAAACACTGAAGCTTTCTTT
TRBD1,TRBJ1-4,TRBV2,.,CASGQGGEKLFF,TGTGCCAGCGGACAGGGGGGTGAAAAACTGTTTTTT
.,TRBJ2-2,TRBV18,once,CASSPPGLAGELFF,TGTGCCAGCTCACCGCCGGGGTTGGCCGGGGAGCTGTTTTTT
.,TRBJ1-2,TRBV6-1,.,CASSEQGSSYGYTF,TGTGCCAGCAGTGAACAGGGCTCTAGCTATGGCTACACCTTC
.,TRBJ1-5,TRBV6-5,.,CASKASRPQHF,TGTGCCAGCAAAGCCTCCCGGCCCCAGCATTTT
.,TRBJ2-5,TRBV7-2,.,CASSLYTEETQYF,TGTGCCAGCAGCTTATATACGGAAGAGACCCAGTACTTC
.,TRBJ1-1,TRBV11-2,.,CASSPPDDPMEFF,TGTGCCAGCAGCCCCCCCGATGACCCAATGGAGTTCTTT
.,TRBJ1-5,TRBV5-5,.,CASSFWSGTRGNQPQHF,TGTGCCAGCAGCTTTTGGTCCGGTACCCGCGGCAATCAGCCCCAGCATTTT
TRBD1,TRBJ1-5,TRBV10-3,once,CASSGTGGLNSNQPQHF,TGTGCCAGCTCCGGGACAGGGGGCCTTAATAGCAATCAGCCCCAGCATTTT
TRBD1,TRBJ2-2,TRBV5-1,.,CASSLDPPGQGTGELFF,TGCGCCAGCAGCTTAGACCCTCCGGGACAGGGGACCGGGGAGCTGTTTTTT
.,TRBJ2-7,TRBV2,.,CASSEERTDLYEQYF,TGTGCCAGCAGTGAAGAACGGACAGACTTATACGAGCAGTACTTC
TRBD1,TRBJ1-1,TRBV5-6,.,CASSSTGVAFF,TGTGCCAGCAGCTCAACAGGGGTTGCTTTCTTT
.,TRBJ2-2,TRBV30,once,CAWSVSDGGELFF,TGTGCCTGGAGTGTTAGTGACGGCGGGGAGCTGTTTTTT
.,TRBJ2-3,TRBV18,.,CASSPNSDSTDTQYF,TGTGCCAGCTCACCAAACTCCGACTCCACAGATACGCAGTATTTT
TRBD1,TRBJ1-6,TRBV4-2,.,CASSQFDRGNSPLHF,TGTGCCAGCAGCCAATTTGACAGGGGGAATTCACCCCTCCACTTT
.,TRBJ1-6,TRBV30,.,CAWDAGPGGSPLHF,TGTGCCTGGGATGCCGGGCCCGGGGGTTCACCCCTCCACTTT